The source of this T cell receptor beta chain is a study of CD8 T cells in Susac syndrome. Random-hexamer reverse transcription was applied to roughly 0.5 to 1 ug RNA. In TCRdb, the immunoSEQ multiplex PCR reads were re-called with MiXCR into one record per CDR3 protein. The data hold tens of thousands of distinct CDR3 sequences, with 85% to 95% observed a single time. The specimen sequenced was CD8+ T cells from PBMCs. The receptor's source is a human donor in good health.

Here the CDR3 reads CASSQDPGGYYGYTF. CDR3 nucleotide sequence: TGTGCCAGCAGCCAAGATCCGGGAGGATACTATGGCTACACCTTC. V and J are TRBV3-1 and TRBJ1-2, with unresolved D. Germline assignment: CDR1 LGHDT and CDR2 YNNKEL (reference sequence). V was cut by 0 bases and J by 3 bases, with 11 bases left in between. This CDR3 is 15 amino acids long.